The clone carrying this T cell receptor (beta chain) has more than one count but fewer than ten. TCRdb re-called the 5' RACE reads with MiXCR, one entry per CDR3 protein. The sample holds around 230,000 distinct CDR3 sequences, 5% to 7% seen once. The data were taken from a study of identical twins. CDR3 length: 17 residues. Trimming cost V 0 bases and J 1 base, with 14 bases left between them. Looked up from germline, CDR1 is LGHDT and CDR2 is YNNKEL (reference sequence). Separately, the same data were catalogued under a study of T cells expressing NK-cell markers. As that study records: Roughly 1.0-7.0% of CD8+ T cells in more than five donors belonged to dominant NKG2C+ clonotypes. The CD3+CD56-NKG2C+ fraction of four donors was likewise dominated by these clonotypes.

The chain employs TRBV3-1 and TRBJ2-3, with D possibly being TRBD2 (6 bases). The clonotype originates from a woman between 18 and 29 years old in good health. Sample: CD8+ T cells sorted from blood. The CDR3, as DNA: TGTGCCAGCAGCCAAGACACTGGAGGGCAGGGCACAGATACGCAGTATTTT. This gives the protein CASSQDTGGQGTDTQYF.